This T cell receptor beta chain was identified in a study of response to subunit inactivated influenza vaccine (dated by TCRdb to the late 2010s). Concerning the study at large: Deep quantitative profiling of the T cell receptor repertoire was used in the study to follow responses to a trivalent subunit inactivated influenza vaccine. Overall study outcomes, separate from this receptor: It was suggested by the authors that each seasonal influenza vaccination may recruit only a limited number of new T cells.

This sample's time point label indicates: 40 to 45 days after influenza vaccine administration. On this clonotype itself: Its cognate antigen has yet to be identified. Per-nucleotide qualities are absent, and no much larger clonotype sits a single base away.

Libraries were constructed by RT-PCR. Sequencing was carried out with an Illumina HiSeq 2500. Clones were called with MiXCR by TCRdb after fastp trimmed the public reads at Q25, and only in-frame beta chains were retained. Here each entry gathers all rows of one CDR3 protein and keeps the most common genes and DNA. The sample profile shows about 480,000 distinct CDR3 sequences; roughly 13% of them were found once. Around 13% of the sample goes to the ten largest clones. The germline V gene sets CDR1 to SGHRS and CDR2 to YFSETQ. Taken from cysteine to phenylalanine, the CDR3 has 18 residues. The DNA shown is the 54-base CDR3, in frame from base 1. After removal of 2 bases from V and 4 bases from J, the junction retains 15 bases not matched to a gene.

The chain is encoded by TRBV5-1 joined to TRBJ2-5; 9 middle bases align to TRBD1. The sequence was collected from a man aged 45-65 years who received an inactivated influenza vaccine. Donor details come from another sample of the same person, matched by shared clones. Specimen: PBMCs from blood, collected 45 days after vaccination. This receptor has the CDR3 CASSLRQRNRGLGETQYF. The DNA sequence follows: TGCGCCAGCAGCTTACGTCAACGAAACAGGGGGCTGGGAGAGACCCAGTACTTC.